The 15 T cell receptor beta chains given below trace back to one sample, sequenced in a study of immune evolution from preneoplasia to lung adenocarcinoma (dated by TCRdb to the early 2020s). The library came from the immunoSEQ multiplex PCR assay. TCRdb limited this immuneACCESS table to in-frame rearrangements with V and J called. A share of clones is missing; checked studies link under half to unresolved V genes, and the rest is unexplained. Counted in this sample were some 11,000 clones; roughly three quarters of them appeared once. The leading ten clones occupy around 30% of the sample. The specimen sequenced was FFPE normal lung tissue adjacent to the tumor. The origin of the receptors is a person aged 55 to 70 with lung adenocarcinoma. Some clones in this sample may be carry-over from other donors' samples.

The V call is TRBV9, the J call TRBJ2-1, with 9 bases matching TRBD2. Germline V gene data show CDR1 as SGDLS and CDR2 as YYNGEE. V shed 0 bases and J 8 bases; nucleotides not matched to a gene: 9. This CDR3 has 16 residues. The CDR3 DNA reads TGTGCCAGCAGCGTAGATGGCGGGAGGGCCGGAGATGAGCAGTTCTTC. Its translation is CASSVDGGRAGDEQFF.

The V gene is TRBV28, the J gene TRBJ2-7, with D possibly called TRBD1 or TRBD2 (5 bases each). The CDR3 loop spans 12 amino acids. Trimming stripped 2 bases from V and 6 bases from J, with 8 bases between. Germline values: CDR1 MDHEN, CDR2 SYDVKM. For the CDR3, the DNA is TGTGCCAGCAGTTTAACGGGACGCGAGCAGTACTTC. Amino acids: CASSLTGREQYF.

CDR3 DNA: TGTGCCAGCAGTTTTCACTTAGCGGATACGAGCTCCTACGAGCAGTACTTC. Encoded protein: CASSFHLADTSSYEQYF. This chain joins TRBV28 and TRBJ2-7; D possibly corresponds to TRBD2 (6 bases). V lost 3 bases and J lost 0, with 18 bases in between. Germline V CDR1 and CDR2: MDHEN, SYDVKM. The CDR3 loop spans 17 amino acids.

This CDR3 reads CAWSVGTANYGYTF. The CDR3 DNA sequence: TGTGCCTGGAGCGTAGGGACAGCTAACTATGGCTACACCTTC. The chain combines TRBV30 with TRBJ1-2; the match to TRBD1 covers 7 bases. Germline V gives CDR1 GTSNPN, CDR2 SVGIG (reference sequence). The trim removed 3 bases at V and 0 bases at J, leaving 4 bases unmatched. This CDR3 contains 14 residues.

J is TRBJ2-7 and V is TRBV2, with unresolved D. The CDR3 is 14 amino acids. Trimming pared 2 bases from V and 0 bases from J, leaving 8 bases between. The germline gives CDR1 SNHLY, CDR2 FYNNEI. CDR3 in DNA: TGTGCCAGCAGTGAAACAGCCAGCTCCTACGAGCAGTACTTC. It specifies CASSETASSYEQYF.

J is TRBJ1-3 and V is TRBV7-6, with TRBD1 identical over 12 bases. Germline values: CDR1 SGHVS, CDR2 FNYEAQ. The CDR3 extends over 17 amino acids. The junction had 8 bases not matched to a gene; V was cut back by 1 base and J by 7 bases. CDR3 sequence: CASSLVGTGGLSNTIYF. CDR3 sequence (DNA): TGTGCCAGCAGCTTAGTTGGGACAGGGGGCCTTTCGAACACCATATATTTT.

The chain combines TRBV6-5 with TRBJ2-1; D is uncertain. This CDR3 has 14 residues. CDR1 and CDR2 from the germline V gene are MNHEY and SVGAGI. The V gene lost 6 bases and the J gene lost 2 bases, with 11 bases spanning the gap. The CDR3 region is CASRHGPPYNEQFF. In DNA form, the CDR3 reads TGTGCCAGCAGGCACGGCCCCCCCTACAATGAGCAGTTCTTC.

This chain joins TRBV9 and TRBJ1-3; D is perhaps TRBD1 (5 bases). Germline values: CDR1 SGDLS, CDR2 YYNGEE. V lost 0 bases and J lost 0, with 7 bases in between. This CDR3 is 15 amino acids long. This chain's CDR3 is CASSVGDDSGNTIYF. DNA for the CDR3: TGTGCCAGCAGCGTAGGGGACGACTCTGGAAACACCATATATTTT.

The rearrangement uses TRBV11-2 and TRBJ2-5; D remains ambiguous. CDR3 length equals 13 residues. Trimming left V 0 bases short and J 6 bases short, with 8 bases between. Germline CDR1 and CDR2: SGHAT and FQNNGV. In DNA form, the CDR3 reads TGTGCCAGCAGCTTAGAGGTATCGCAGACCCAGTACTTC. Translated: CASSLEVSQTQYF.

This chain links TRBV10-2 with TRBJ2-1, with a possible D match to TRBD1 (6 bases). Trimming cost V 1 base and J 10 bases, with 14 bases left between them. Germline V CDR1 and CDR2: WSHSY, SAAADI. The CDR3 is 14 amino acids. The CDR3 reads CASSEYGPTGEQFF. The CDR3 DNA is TGCGCCAGCAGTGAGTACGGGCCTACAGGGGAGCAGTTCTTC.

The chain is built from TRBV11-3 and TRBJ2-1; D may correspond to TRBD1 or TRBD2 (5 bases each). The CDR3 runs 13 residues. V lost 3 bases and J lost 7, with 10 bases in between. Germline V lookup: CDR1 SGHNT, CDR2 YENEEA. CDR3 amino acids: CASSFGRENEQFF. The CDR3 coding sequence is TGTGCCAGCAGCTTTGGCAGGGAGAATGAGCAGTTCTTC.

The V call is TRBV15, the J call TRBJ2-5; D is ambiguous. The CDR3 extends over 15 amino acids. V was shortened by 1 base and J by 5 bases, with 14 bases between the two germline ends. CDR1 and CDR2 (germline): LNHNV, YYDKDF (reference sequence). The CDR3 region is CATSRGVAVGETQYF. CDR3 sequence (DNA): TGTGCCACCAGCAGAGGGGTGGCGGTAGGGGAGACCCAGTACTTC.

This sequence joins TRBV5-6 and TRBJ2-5; the match to TRBD2 covers 7 bases. The CDR3 runs to 13 residues. The trim removed 4 bases at V and 4 bases at J, leaving 4 bases unmatched. Germline CDR1 SGHDT, CDR2 YYEEEE. The CDR3 loop reads CASSRTRGETQYF. DNA of the CDR3: TGTGCCAGCAGCCGGACTAGGGGAGAGACCCAGTACTTC.

The rearrangement links TRBV7-8 to TRBJ2-7; no definite D call. Trimming left V 5 bases short and J 0 bases short, with 14 bases between. The CDR3 covers 15 residues. CDR1 SGHVS and CDR2 FQNEAQ come from the germline V gene. The CDR3 bases are TGTGCCAGCAGCCCGGCGGTGAGGAGCTCCTACGAGCAGTACTTC. As protein: CASSPAVRSSYEQYF.

The gene calls are TRBV2 and TRBJ1-2, with D perhaps TRBD1 (6 bases). V was pared by 3 bases and J by 4 bases, with 15 bases between. Germline assignment: CDR1 SNHLY and CDR2 FYNNEI. The CDR3 has 15 residues. CDR3 coding DNA: TGTGCCAGCAGTGAGGGGGGGCCCCCCGGCTATGGCTACACCTTC. Translating it yields CASSEGGPPGYGYTF.